This T cell receptor beta chain was sequenced during a study of T cells in Graves' hyperthyroidism and ophthalmopathy. Study-level points and caveats: Model predictions of ophthalmopathy came a median 6.5 months before onset.

A few counts support this clonotype. What it recognizes is unknown. Germline lookup yields CDR1 DFQATT and CDR2 SNEGSKA (reference sequence). The CDR3 consists of 15 residues. V was pared by 6 bases and J by 0 bases, with 15 bases between. Amplification of TCR beta CDR3 regions was performed using RNA transcripts as template. First-round RT-PCR of the TCR CDR3 relied on the HTBI primer set. MiXCR, run by TCRdb on the multiplex PCR reads, gives a single entry per CDR3 protein. The sample holds over 400,000 distinct CDR3 sequences; under 25% are singletons and the top ten take around 54%. The chain links TRBV20-1 to TRBJ1-5; D remains ambiguous. This TCR was recovered from a woman between 65 and 79 years old with Graves' ophthalmopathy. The specimen sequenced was blood. This chain's CDR3 is CSAGETGYSNQPQHF. CDR3 nucleotide sequence: TGCAGTGCCGGGGAGACGGGGTATAGCAATCAGCCCCAGCATTTT.